This T cell receptor (beta chain) was sequenced during a study of tumor and adjacent non-tumor tissue in lung cancer. The template was RNA from unsorted bulk tissue. This non-tumor lung sample came from over 3 cm beyond the tumor edge. TCRbeta libraries were built with three rounds of nested PCR, modified from ARM-PCR. One entry per CDR3 protein, called by TCRdb with MiXCR from the multiplex PCR reads. The table has 40,000 to 50,000 distinct CDR3 sequences, 64% seen once. This clonotype was recorded at least ten times. The sequence derives from a woman aged 70-85 years with non-small cell lung cancer. Material for sequencing was distant non-tumor lung tissue.

CDR3 loop: CASSDGRTGYQPQHF. In DNA, the CDR3 is TGCGCCAGCAGTGATGGGAGGACAGGGTATCAGCCCCAGCATTTT. This rearrangement joins TRBV10-2 to TRBJ1-5; the match to TRBD1 covers 8 bases. Per the germline V gene, CDR1 is WSHSY and CDR2 is SAAADI. V was clipped by 3 bases and J by 5 bases; unmatched bases: 6. The CDR3 is 15 residues long.